The present TCR beta chain was sequenced within a study of CD8+ T cells in alopecia areata. For the study at large: Grafted skin came from C3H/HeJ donors with spontaneous alopecia (roughly 6-12 months old) and was placed on roughly 6-11-week-old female C3H/HeJ mice. General observations from the study: Between patients, shared TCR sequences were less clear than in mice. This was possibly due in part to HLA diversity in the patient population. For lesional scalp, especially alopecia totalis/universalis, clonality was higher than in normal scalp. Sequences from scalp samples also cover resident alphabeta T cells of normal skin.

TCR sequencing used cDNA made by reverse transcription of extracted RNA. Some clones are missing from TCRdb's copy, which holds only in-frame ones; the method was immunoSEQ multiplex PCR. Listed for the sample are approximately 2,000 clones, none seen a single time. CDR3 length equals 17 residues. Germline loops: CDR1 SGHSA, CDR2 FRNQAP. Trimming at V came to 1 base and at J to 3 bases, leaving 5 bases not matched to a gene. This clone came up many times. Its antigen is unknown. Genes and germline are mouse. Sequencing ends 4 residues short of the CDR3 end; the germline J gene provides the rest. The chain uses TRBV16 and TRBJ2-4; 12 nucleotides line up with TRBD2. Sequencing was done on a sample of lesional skin. This clonotype originated in a C3H/HeJ mouse with alopecia areata. MHC haplotype: H2-k. CDR3 DNA, as far as it was read: TGTGCAAGCAGCTTAGGACTGGGGGGGCGCGGGCAAAAC. It codes for CASSLGLGGRGQN. The whole CDR3 reads CASSLGLGGRGQNTLYF.